The following is a T cell receptor beta chain sequence with its context. There are a few counts of this clone. What this receptor recognizes is not known. No much larger clone is present one base from it, and per-base qualities are unavailable. The data derive from a study of T cell clones after liver transplantation (dated by TCRdb to about 2019). Background on the whole study: Samples were obtained from ITN030ST, a randomized trial in which withdrawal of immunosuppression was attempted within 2 years of liver transplantation. Until randomization at 12-24 months post-transplant, subjects were given standard immunosuppression, with no induction therapy. Three of the eight recipients were HCV-positive; the others were transplanted for non-autoimmune, non-viral indications. Tolerance was defined as complete immunosuppression withdrawal for at least one year with no rise in liver enzymes beyond twice the upper limit of normal. Of the 8 liver transplant recipients making up the studied cohort, 3 were classified as tolerant and 5 as non-tolerant. As an antigen-independent comparator for donor-reactive sequences, third party-reactive TCRbeta sequences were also identified from pre-transplant MLRs. Donor-reactive T cell clones were identified by TCRbeta sequencing following a pre-transplant mixed lymphocyte reaction and were subsequently tracked in post-transplant blood. Blood samples were collected pre-transplant, then pre-randomization ahead of withdrawal, and finally post-randomization once withdrawal had either been completed or failed. Results the study describes overall, beyond this receptor: In a couple of subjects, low numbers of available donor cells limited the measurable donor-reactive repertoire. A significant post-transplant decrease in circulating donor-reactive CD4 TCRbeta sequences was observed in 5 of 8 subjects, irrespective of tolerance or HCV status. Because of small, heterogeneous patient numbers and non-standardized post-transplant time points, the conclusions were only preliminary. Because allograft tissue specimens were not available, migration of donor-reactive T cells into the graft, rather than deletion, may have occurred. When repertoire turnover was accounted for, significantly reduced detection of donor-reactive sequences was found in 7 of 8 subjects for CD4 and in 8 of 8 subjects for CD8. Donor-reactive sequences decreased more than third party-reactive sequences, which suggests partial antigen-specific deletion that was not related to withdrawal success.

High-throughput TCRbeta CDR3 sequencing of frozen genomic DNA was performed by immunoSEQ, with PCR amplification, mapping, bias correction and internal controls included. The authors processed their data as follows. Productive rearrangements were kept, and unique TCRbeta sequences were defined by CDR3 nucleotide sequence plus V and J gene. For a sequence to be called donor-reactive, it needed a frequency of at least 0.01% and at least 5-fold expansion in CFSE-low cells compared with unstimulated pre-transplant cells. To ensure at least 90% detection power, minimum frequency thresholds were set for each subject based on that subject's lowest-template unstimulated sample. Jensen-Shannon divergence between the top 1000 TCRbeta sequences after and before transplant was used to measure repertoire turnover. Two-sided Fisher's exact tests were used to test for changes in the detection of donor-reactive sequences. Drawn from immuneACCESS, this table holds only the in-frame rearrangements with V and J called that TCRdb kept. Clones are partly lost; checked studies trace under half to an unresolved V gene and leave the rest unexplained. That table gives V, J and clone size, and the DNA gave D and trimming. Within this sample are roughly 80,000 clones, with about 82% of them counted one time only. Under 0.6% of the sample rests with the top ten.

Unstimulated PBMCs, after thawing, were stained for CD3, CD4 and CD8 and then FACS-sorted into CD3+CD4+ and CD3+CD8+ populations. Each of the 8 studied subjects was randomized to immunosuppression withdrawal. The Qiagen DNeasy Blood and Tissue Kit was used to isolate genomic DNA. Inclusive of the bounding cysteine and phenylalanine, the CDR3 is 16 residues long. Only the CDR3 DNA is retained, 48 bases long and in frame from the first base. V loses 0 bases at its end and J loses 4 bases; junction bases beyond the gene matches: 2. From the germline V gene, CDR1 is SGHRS and CDR2 is YFSETQ. Sequenced material: CD4+ T cells from blood, taken 46 months after liver transplant. The V and J segments used are TRBV5-1 and TRBJ2-3, with TRBD2 matching 13 junction bases. This clonotype originated in a human patient who received a liver transplant. Some T cells may originate with the graft donor following a transplant. The DNA is TGCGCCAGCAGCTTGGTACTAGCGGGAGGGCCAGATACGCAGTATTTT. It encodes CASSLVLAGGPDTQYF.